The 21 T cell receptor beta chains reported below all come from one sample, sequenced in a study of blood T cell repertoires in COVID-19. Measured with immunoSEQ multiplex PCR; TCRdb has only the in-frame clones, and not every one. The sample has roughly 150,000 clones; 85% to 90% are singletons. The specimen sequenced was peripheral blood. These receptors all come from a man between 18 and 29 years old with COVID-19, enrolled during active disease.

This clone appeared once. This chain joins TRBV28 and TRBJ2-5, with no clear D. V was cut by 5 bases and J by 7 bases, with 11 bases left in between. The length of the CDR3 is 12 residues. CDR1 MDHEN and CDR2 SYDVKM come from the germline V gene. CDR3 nucleotides: TGTGCCAGCAGTCCCCGCGTATTGACCCAGTACTTC. This translates into CASSPRVLTQYF.

The chain is built from TRBV21-1 and TRBJ1-5; the table's TRBD1 call for D was not verified on the DNA. TRBV21-1 is designated a pseudogene. The CDR3 sequence is 15 residues long. CDR3 sequence: CASSKAPGQPIPQHF. The CDR3 DNA reads TGTGCCAGCAGCAAAGCCCCGGGACAGCCTATTCCCCAGCATTTT.

V usage is TRBV2 and J usage is TRBJ2-3; TRBD2 matches 7 bases. CDR3 length equals 15 residues. Germline V gene sequence: CDR1 SNHLY, CDR2 FYNNEI. J was trimmed by 1 base and V by 0 bases; bases with no gene match: 1. CDR3 in DNA: TGTGCCAGCAGTGAAGCGGGAGGGGGCACAGATACGCAGTATTTT. The encoded protein is CASSEAGGGTDTQYF.

The chain couples TRBV5-6 to TRBJ2-3; maybe TRBD2 (5 bases). V was trimmed by 4 bases and J by 1 base, leaving 7 bases between them. The length of the CDR3 is 13 residues. Looked up from germline, CDR1 is SGHDT and CDR2 is YYEEEE. The CDR3 nucleotides are TGTGCCAGCAGCCAGGAGGGCACAGATACGCAGTATTTT. This codes for CASSQEGTDTQYF.

Points on this clone: In the same sample, other DNA sequences code for this CDR3. The chain couples TRBV6-5 to TRBJ2-7; tentative D call: TRBD1 (6 bases). The germline V and J ends were trimmed by 2 bases and 2 bases, with 7 bases remaining between them. CDR1 MNHEY and CDR2 SVGAGI come from the germline V gene. This CDR3 has 13 amino acids. The chain's CDR3 is CASSYRGTYEQYF. The CDR3, as DNA: TGTGCCAGCAGTTACAGGGGGACCTACGAGCAGTACTTC.

The rearrangement links TRBV27 to TRBJ2-5, with 8 positions matching TRBD2. With V trimmed by 7 bases and J by 0 bases, 4 bases remained unmatched. Germline V gene data show CDR1 as MNHEY and CDR2 as SMNVEV (reference sequence). The CDR3 consists of 14 residues. Here the CDR3 DNA reads TGTGCCAGCAACAAGCGGGGGAACCAAGAGACCCAGTACTTC. Its translation is CASNKRGNQETQYF.

The J gene is TRBJ2-3, the V gene TRBV10-3, with 10 bases that match TRBD1. V lost 3 bases to trimming and J lost 3 bases; unmatched junction nucleotides: 6. The V gene's germline CDR1 is ENHRY and CDR2 SYGVKD. The CDR3 sequence is 16 residues long. CDR3 DNA: TGTGCCATCAGTGAAGGGGGACAGGGGAGTACAGATACGCAGTATTTT. Translating gives CAISEGGQGSTDTQYF.

The genes are TRBV27 and TRBJ2-1, with 10 bases lining up with TRBD2. From germline, CDR1 is MNHEY and CDR2 SMNVEV (reference sequence). CDR3 size: 15 residues. Germline trimming cut 3 bases from V and 10 bases from J; bases unmatched to any gene: 9. For the CDR3, the DNA is TGTGCCAGCAGTTTTATGTCTAGCGGGAGTAGGGAGCAGTTCTTC. This translates into CASSFMSSGSREQFF.

The rearrangement uses TRBV7-6 and TRBJ2-1; TRBD1 agrees at 8 bases. V shed 5 bases, J shed 1 base, and the junction held 7 bases outside the gene matches. Germline CDR1 SGHVS, CDR2 FNYEAQ. The CDR3 has 16 amino acids. This CDR3 is CASSPRQGRSYNEQFF. In nucleotides, the CDR3 is TGTGCCAGCAGCCCACGACAGGGGAGATCCTACAATGAGCAGTTCTTC.

This rearrangement joins TRBV5-1 to TRBJ2-1; the match to TRBD2 covers 7 bases. Germline V gene data show CDR1 as SGHRS and CDR2 as YFSETQ. The length of the CDR3 is 14 residues. J lost 8 bases, V lost 0 bases, and 5 bases had no gene match. The CDR3 protein is CASSLDSGIDEQFF. The CDR3 DNA sequence: TGCGCCAGCAGCTTGGACAGCGGGATCGATGAGCAGTTCTTC.

This clone appeared a single time. The gene calls are TRBV30 and TRBJ1-6, with D tentatively TRBD1 (6 bases). Germline CDR1 reads GTSNPN; CDR2 reads SVGIG (reference sequence). The CDR3 covers 13 residues. V was pared by 3 bases and J by 10 bases, with 13 bases between. CDR3 sequence reads: CAWRLGGGSPLHF. CDR3 in DNA: TGTGCCTGGAGACTAGGGGGTGGGTCACCCCTCCACTTT.

The genes are TRBV6-5 and TRBJ1-5; 7 nucleotides line up with TRBD1. CDR3 length equals 14 residues. J lost 7 bases, V lost 4 bases, and 7 bases had no gene match. Germline V gene lookup returns CDR1 MNHEY and CDR2 SVGAGI. CDR3 in DNA: TGTGCCAGCAGTTTTCGACAGGGAGGCCAGCCCCAGCATTTT. Residues: CASSFRQGGQPQHF.

This chain uses TRBV5-8 with TRBJ2-1; 11 nucleotides match TRBD1. Germline V gives CDR1 SGHTS, CDR2 YDEGEE. The junction had 11 bases not matched to a gene; V was cut back by 4 bases and J by 5 bases. The CDR3 runs to 17 residues. CDR3 amino acids: CASSREGTGGSDNEQFF. CDR3 nucleotides: TGTGCCAGCAGCCGAGAAGGGACAGGGGGTAGTGACAATGAGCAGTTCTTC.

The chain is built from TRBV19 and TRBJ2-7; tentatively, D is TRBD2 (6 bases). Between the trimmed V and J ends, which lost 7 bases and 0 bases, there was a span of 10 bases. The CDR3 totals 13 residues. CDR1 LNHDA and CDR2 SQIVND come from the germline V gene (reference sequence). The CDR3 bases are TGTGCCAGTATGGGGGACTCCTCCTACGAGCAGTACTTC. This translates into CASMGDSSYEQYF.

The rearrangement links TRBV5-6 to TRBJ2-1; possibly TRBD2 for D (5 bases). This CDR3 contains 16 residues. The V and J ends lost 1 base and 2 bases respectively, with 13 bases between them. Looked up from germline, CDR1 is SGHDT and CDR2 is YYEEEE. The CDR3 sequence is CASSLNGEGPYNEQFF. The DNA for the CDR3 is TGTGCCAGCAGCTTGAACGGAGAGGGTCCCTACAATGAGCAGTTCTTC. The full variable domain, in which reference TRBV5-6 and TRBJ2-1 provide the parts outside the CDR3, is DAGVTQSPTHLIKTRGQQVTLRCSPKSGHDTVSWYQQALGQGPQFIFQYYEEEERQRGNFPDRFSGHQFPNYSSELNVNALLLGDSALYLCASSLNGEGPYNEQFFGPGTRLTVL.

The J gene is TRBJ2-7, the V gene TRBV28; D might be TRBD1 (6 bases). Per the germline V gene, CDR1 is MDHEN and CDR2 is SYDVKM. The CDR3 contains 15 residues. Trimming removed 4 bases from V and 1 base from J, with 14 bases in between. The CDR3 spells CASSSLGQGSYEQYF. The CDR3 nucleotides read TGTGCCAGCAGTTCCCTGGGGCAGGGGTCCTACGAGCAGTACTTC.

The rearrangement uses TRBV28 and TRBJ1-2; D is uncertain. Germline values: CDR1 MDHEN, CDR2 SYDVKM. The V end was cut by 0 bases, the J end by 2 bases, with 4 bases between. The CDR3 spans 13 residues. The DNA of the CDR3 is TGTGCCAGCAGTTTATGGCGGAACTATGGCTACACCTTC. Residues: CASSLWRNYGYTF.

The V gene is TRBV5-3, the J gene TRBJ1-4; D possibly corresponds to TRBD1 (6 bases). TRBV5-3 is filed as an ORF, its function uncertain. There are 15 residues in the CDR3. The V gene lost 3 bases and the J gene lost 6 bases, with 15 bases spanning the gap. The CDR3 nucleotides are TGTGCCAGAAGCTCTGAATGGGGGCGCGATGAAAAACTGTTTTTT. Residues: CARSSEWGRDEKLFF.

The chain is built from TRBV29-1 and TRBJ1-5; 10 nucleotides agree with TRBD1. Trimming removed 5 bases from V and 1 base from J; junction bases left unmatched: 8. Looked up from germline, CDR1 is SQVTM and CDR2 is ANQGSEA. The CDR3 covers 16 residues. In nucleotides, the CDR3 is TGCAGCGTTCCAAAGCCGGGACAGGGGAGCAATCAGCCCCAGCATTTT. Translating it yields CSVPKPGQGSNQPQHF.

The rearrangement uses TRBV6-4 and TRBJ2-1; a possible D gene is TRBD2 (6 bases). Trimming shortened V by 7 bases and J by 9 bases, and 10 bases separated the two germline ends. Per the germline V gene, CDR1 is MRHNA and CDR2 is SNTAGT. The CDR3 is made up of 11 amino acids. The CDR3 protein is CASNGGIEQFF. The DNA of the CDR3 is TGTGCCAGCAATGGGGGGATTGAGCAGTTCTTC.

V gene TRBV6-5 combines with J gene TRBJ1-6; 10 nucleotides align to TRBD1. The J segment lost 9 bases and the V segment lost 6 bases, leaving 8 bases of the junction unmatched. CDR1 and CDR2 (germline): MNHEY, SVGAGI. This CDR3 contains 15 residues. CDR3 nucleotides: TGTGCCAGCAGGGCCAGACAGGGGGCGGGTTCACCCCTCCACTTT. It translates to CASRARQGAGSPLHF.